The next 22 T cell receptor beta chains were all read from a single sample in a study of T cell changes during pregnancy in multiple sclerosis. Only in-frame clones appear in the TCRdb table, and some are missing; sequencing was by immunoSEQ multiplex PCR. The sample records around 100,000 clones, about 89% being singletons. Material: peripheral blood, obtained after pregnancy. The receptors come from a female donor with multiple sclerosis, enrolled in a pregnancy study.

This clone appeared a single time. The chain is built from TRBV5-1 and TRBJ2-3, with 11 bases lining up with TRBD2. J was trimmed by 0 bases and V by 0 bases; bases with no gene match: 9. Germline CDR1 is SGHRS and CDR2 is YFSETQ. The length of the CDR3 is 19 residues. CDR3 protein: CASSLGTPSGGTSTDTQYF. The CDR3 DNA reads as TGCGCCAGCAGCTTGGGGACCCCTAGCGGGGGGACTAGCACAGATACGCAGTATTTT.

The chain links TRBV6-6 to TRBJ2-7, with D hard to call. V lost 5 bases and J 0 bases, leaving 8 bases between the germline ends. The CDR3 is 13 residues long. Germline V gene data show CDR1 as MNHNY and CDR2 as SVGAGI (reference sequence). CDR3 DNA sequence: TGTGCCAGCAGTACCCTAACCTCCTACGAGCAGTACTTC. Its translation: CASSTLTSYEQYF.

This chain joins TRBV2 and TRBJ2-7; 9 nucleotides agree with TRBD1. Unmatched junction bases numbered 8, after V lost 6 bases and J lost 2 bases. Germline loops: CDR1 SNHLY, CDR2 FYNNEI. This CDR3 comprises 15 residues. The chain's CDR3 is CASRYDRGYPYEQYF. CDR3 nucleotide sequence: TGTGCCAGCAGATACGACAGGGGGTATCCCTACGAGCAGTACTTC.

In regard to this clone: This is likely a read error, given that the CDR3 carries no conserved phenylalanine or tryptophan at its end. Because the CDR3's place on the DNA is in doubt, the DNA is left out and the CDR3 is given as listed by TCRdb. The CDR3 sequence: CATPKPGQDLE. V and J are TRBV6-5 and TRBJ2-6; the listed D gene, TRBD1, was not tested against the DNA. Germline CDR1 MNHEY, CDR2 SVGAGI. The CDR3 is made up of 11 amino acids, end residues included.

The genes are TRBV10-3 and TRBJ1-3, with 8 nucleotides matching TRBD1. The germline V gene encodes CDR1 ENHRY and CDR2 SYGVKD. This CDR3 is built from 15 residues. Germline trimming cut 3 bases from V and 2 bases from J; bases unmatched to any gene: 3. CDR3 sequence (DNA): TGTGCCATCAGTGACAGGGGGCTGGCTGGAAACACCATATATTTT. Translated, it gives CAISDRGLAGNTIYF.

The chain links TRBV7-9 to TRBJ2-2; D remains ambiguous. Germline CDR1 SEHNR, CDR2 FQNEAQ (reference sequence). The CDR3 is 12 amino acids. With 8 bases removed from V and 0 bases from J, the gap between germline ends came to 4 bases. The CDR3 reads CASGANTGELFF. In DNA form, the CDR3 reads TGTGCCAGCGGAGCGAACACCGGGGAGCTGTTTTTT.

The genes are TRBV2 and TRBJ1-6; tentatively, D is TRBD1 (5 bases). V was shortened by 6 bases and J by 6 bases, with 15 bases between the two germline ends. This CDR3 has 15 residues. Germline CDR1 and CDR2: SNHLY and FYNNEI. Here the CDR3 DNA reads TGTGCCAGCAGCTCCGGGGGAGACCTTAATTCACCCCTCCACTTT. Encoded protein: CASSSGGDLNSPLHF.

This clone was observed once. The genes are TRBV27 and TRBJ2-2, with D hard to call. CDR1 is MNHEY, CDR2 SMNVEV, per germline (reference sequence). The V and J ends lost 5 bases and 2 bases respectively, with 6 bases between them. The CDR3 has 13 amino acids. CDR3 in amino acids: CASSAYNTGELFF. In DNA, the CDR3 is TGTGCCAGCAGTGCCTACAACACCGGGGAGCTGTTTTTT.

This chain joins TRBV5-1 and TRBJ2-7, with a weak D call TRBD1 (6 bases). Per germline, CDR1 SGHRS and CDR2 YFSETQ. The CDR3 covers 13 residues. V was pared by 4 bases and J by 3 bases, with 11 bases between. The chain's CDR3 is CASSGGQNYEQYF. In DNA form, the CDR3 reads TGCGCCAGCAGCGGGGGACAAAACTACGAGCAGTACTTC.

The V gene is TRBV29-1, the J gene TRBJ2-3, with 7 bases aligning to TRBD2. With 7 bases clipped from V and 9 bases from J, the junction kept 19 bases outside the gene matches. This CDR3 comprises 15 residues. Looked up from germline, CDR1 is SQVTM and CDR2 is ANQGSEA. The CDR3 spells CSASRDYEPQITQYF. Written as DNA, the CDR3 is TGCAGCGCCAGCCGGGACTACGAGCCACAGATCACGCAGTATTTT.

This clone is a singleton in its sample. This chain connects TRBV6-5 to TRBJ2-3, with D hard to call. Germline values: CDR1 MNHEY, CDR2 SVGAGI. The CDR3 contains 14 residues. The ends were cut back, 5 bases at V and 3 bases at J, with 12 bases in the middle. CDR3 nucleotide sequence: TGTGCCAGCAGTCCCCACCGGTGGACAGATACGCAGTATTTT. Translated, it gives CASSPHRWTDTQYF.

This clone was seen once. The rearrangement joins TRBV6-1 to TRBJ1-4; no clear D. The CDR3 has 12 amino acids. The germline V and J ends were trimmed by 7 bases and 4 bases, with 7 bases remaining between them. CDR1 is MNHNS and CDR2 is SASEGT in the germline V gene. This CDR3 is CASTVYNEKLFF. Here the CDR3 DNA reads TGTGCCAGCACGGTCTATAATGAAAAACTGTTTTTT.

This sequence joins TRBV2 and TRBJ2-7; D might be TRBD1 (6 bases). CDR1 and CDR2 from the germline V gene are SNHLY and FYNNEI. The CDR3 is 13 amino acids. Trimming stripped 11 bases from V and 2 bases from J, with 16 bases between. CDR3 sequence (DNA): TGTGCCGCCAAAATGGGACACACCTACGAGCAGTACTTC. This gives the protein CAAKMGHTYEQYF.

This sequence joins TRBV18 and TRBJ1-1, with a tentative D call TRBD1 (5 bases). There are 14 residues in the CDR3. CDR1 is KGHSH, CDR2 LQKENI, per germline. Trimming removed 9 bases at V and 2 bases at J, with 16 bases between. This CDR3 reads CASSGAGPNTEAFF. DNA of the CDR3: TGTGCCAGTTCTGGGGCAGGTCCCAACACTGAAGCTTTCTTT. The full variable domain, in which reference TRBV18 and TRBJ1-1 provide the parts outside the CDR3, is NAGVMQNPRHLVRRRGQEARLRCSPMKGHSHVYWYRQLPEEGLKFMVYLQKENIIDESGMPKERFSAEFPKEGPSILRIQQVVRGDSAAYFCASSGAGPNTEAFFGQGTRLTVV.

The CDR3 loop is CASSRRDRGAFF. Written as DNA, the CDR3 is TGTGCCAGCTCACGTCGGGACAGGGGAGCTTTCTTT. The chain is built from TRBV18 and TRBJ1-1; TRBD1 matches 10 bases. Germline assignment: CDR1 KGHSH and CDR2 LQKENI. This CDR3 has 12 residues. V dropped 4 bases and J dropped 10; count of bases not matched to a gene: 3.

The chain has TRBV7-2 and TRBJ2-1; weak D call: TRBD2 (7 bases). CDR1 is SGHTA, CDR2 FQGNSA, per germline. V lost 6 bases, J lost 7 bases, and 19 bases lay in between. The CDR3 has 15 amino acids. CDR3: CASRSRGGARNEQFF. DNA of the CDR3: TGTGCCAGCAGATCGAGGGGGGGCGCAAGGAATGAGCAGTTCTTC.

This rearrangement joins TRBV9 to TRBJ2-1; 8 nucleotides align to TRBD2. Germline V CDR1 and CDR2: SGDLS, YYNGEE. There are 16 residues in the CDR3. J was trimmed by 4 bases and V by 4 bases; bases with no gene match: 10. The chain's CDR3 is CASSTTLAGGYNEQFF. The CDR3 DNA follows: TGTGCCAGCAGCACCACCCTAGCGGGCGGGTACAATGAGCAGTTCTTC.

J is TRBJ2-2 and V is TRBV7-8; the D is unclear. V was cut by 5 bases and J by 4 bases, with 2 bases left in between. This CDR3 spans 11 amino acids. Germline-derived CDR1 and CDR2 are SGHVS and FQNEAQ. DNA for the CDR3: TGTGCCAGCAGCCTCACCGGGGAGCTGTTTTTT. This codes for CASSLTGELFF.

The CDR3 protein is CASSEARRYNQPQHF. The CDR3 nucleotides read TGTGCCAGCAGTGAAGCGCGGCGGTACAATCAGCCCCAGCATTTT. V and J are TRBV6-1 and TRBJ1-5; D remains ambiguous. Trimming stripped 0 bases from V and 3 bases from J, with 9 bases between. CDR3 length: 15 residues. Germline V gene sequence: CDR1 MNHNS, CDR2 SASEGT.

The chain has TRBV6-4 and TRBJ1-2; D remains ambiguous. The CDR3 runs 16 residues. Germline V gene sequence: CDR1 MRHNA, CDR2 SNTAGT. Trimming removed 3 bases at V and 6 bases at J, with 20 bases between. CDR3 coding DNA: TGTGCCAGCAGTGAGGCCGCGGGAGCTTTAGGGAATGGCTACACCTTC. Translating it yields CASSEAAGALGNGYTF.

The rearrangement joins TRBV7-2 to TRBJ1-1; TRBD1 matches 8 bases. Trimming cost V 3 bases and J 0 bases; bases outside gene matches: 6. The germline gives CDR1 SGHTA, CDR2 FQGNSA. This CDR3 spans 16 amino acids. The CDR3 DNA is TGTGCCAGCAGCTTCAGAACAGGGGGTATGAACACTGAAGCTTTCTTT. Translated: CASSFRTGGMNTEAFF.

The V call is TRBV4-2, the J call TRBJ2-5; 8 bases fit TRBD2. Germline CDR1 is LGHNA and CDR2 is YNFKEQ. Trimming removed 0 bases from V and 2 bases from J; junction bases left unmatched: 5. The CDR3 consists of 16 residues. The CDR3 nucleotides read TGTGCCAGCAGCCAAGAAGGAGCGGGAGTACAAGAGACCCAGTACTTC. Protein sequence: CASSQEGAGVQETQYF.